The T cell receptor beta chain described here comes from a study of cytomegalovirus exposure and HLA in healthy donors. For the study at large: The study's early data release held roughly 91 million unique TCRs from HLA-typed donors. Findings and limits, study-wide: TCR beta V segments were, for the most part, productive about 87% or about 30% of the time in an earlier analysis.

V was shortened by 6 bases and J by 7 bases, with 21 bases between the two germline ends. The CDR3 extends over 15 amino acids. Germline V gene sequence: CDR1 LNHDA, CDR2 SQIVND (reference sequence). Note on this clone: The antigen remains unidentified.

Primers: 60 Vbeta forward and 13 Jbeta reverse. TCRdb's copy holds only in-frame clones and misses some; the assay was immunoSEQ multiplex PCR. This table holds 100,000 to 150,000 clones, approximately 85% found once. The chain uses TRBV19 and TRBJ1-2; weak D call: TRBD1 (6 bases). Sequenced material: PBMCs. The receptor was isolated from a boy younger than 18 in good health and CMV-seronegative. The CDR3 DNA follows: TGTGCCAGTAGCGCCAGTTTCGGGGGGCGGAGTGGCTACACCTTC. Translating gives CASSASFGGRSGYTF. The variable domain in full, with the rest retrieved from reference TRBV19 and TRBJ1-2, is DGGITQSPKYLFRKEGQNVTLSCEQNLNHDAMYWYRQDPGQGLRLIYYSQIVNDFQKGDIAEGYSVSREKKESFPLTVTSAQKNPTAFYLCASSASFGGRSGYTFGSGTRLTVV.